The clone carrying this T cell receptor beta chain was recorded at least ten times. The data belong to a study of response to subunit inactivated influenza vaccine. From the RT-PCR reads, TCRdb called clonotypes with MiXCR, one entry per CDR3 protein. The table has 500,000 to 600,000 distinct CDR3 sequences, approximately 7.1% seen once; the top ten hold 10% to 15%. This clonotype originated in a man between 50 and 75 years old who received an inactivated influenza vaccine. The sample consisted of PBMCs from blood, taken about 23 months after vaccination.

CDR3 loop: CASSVAGVGGYTF. CDR3 coding DNA: TGTGCCAGCAGCGTAGCTGGCGTCGGAGGCTACACCTTC. This rearrangement joins TRBV9 to TRBJ1-2; D gene uncertain. The CDR3 has 13 residues. V was pared by 0 bases and J by 8 bases, with 11 bases between. CDR1 is SGDLS and CDR2 is YYNGEE in the germline V gene.